One and the same sample provided the 2 T cell receptor beta chains below, sequenced in a study of T cell responses to AZD1222 COVID-19 vaccine. The repertoire was sequenced with immunoSEQ multiplex PCR; TCRdb's copy has only in-frame clones and lacks some. The sample has some 120,000 clones, about 88% seen once; the top ten hold around 7.2%. Material: peripheral blood, obtained on day 0 of AZD1222 vaccination. The source is an adult in good health.

The chain is built from TRBV5-6 and TRBJ2-7; 10 positions match TRBD2. This CDR3 has 16 amino acids. The V and J ends lost 5 bases and 4 bases, in that order; junction bases with no gene match: 12. CDR1 SGHDT and CDR2 YYEEEE come from the germline V gene. DNA of the CDR3: TGTGCCAGCAGACCTTCTCTAGCGGGAGTCTGGTACGAGCAGTACTTC. This sequence encodes CASRPSLAGVWYEQYF.

V and J are TRBV5-4 and TRBJ1-3; 10 bases fit TRBD1. The CDR3 is 15 residues long. Trimming cost V 2 bases and J 4 bases; bases outside gene matches: 3. Germline loops: CDR1 SGHNT, CDR2 YYREEE (reference sequence). CDR3 protein: CASSFDRGRGNTIYF. The CDR3 bases are TGTGCCAGCAGCTTTGACAGGGGGCGAGGAAACACCATATATTTT.